In its sample, the clone carrying this TCR beta chain was seen many times. The TCR library was built from RNA with a 3' RACE protocol and unique molecular identifiers. TCRdb re-derived calls from the 3' RACE reads in MiXCR, one entry per CDR3 protein. This sample carries about 50,000 distinct CDR3 sequences, 3.5% to 5% of them seen once, and the ten largest clones take approximately 0.67%. Documented treatment: PENTA 11 planned treatment interruption arm or continuous ART arm. The CDR3 has 15 residues. Germline V gene data show CDR1 as SGHAT and CDR2 as FQNNGV. The V end lost 7 bases, the J end lost 2 bases, and 15 bases lay between the germline ends. The record originates from a study of HIV-infected children after antiretroviral therapy interruption.

The sequence was collected from a pool of human donors with HIV. V is TRBV11-2 and J is TRBJ2-1; perhaps D is TRBD1 or TRBD2 (7 bases each). The source material was CD45RA+ CD4+ T cells from PBMCs, pooled from several time points, sampled from a donor given antiretroviral therapy, either interrupted or continuous. Subset noted: naive CD4+ CD45RA+ CD45RO- T cells. CDR3 coding DNA: TGTGCCAGCAACAGACAGGGAGGGGCCTACAATGAGCAGTTCTTC. It translates to CASNRQGGAYNEQFF.